This T cell receptor beta chain is drawn from a study of blood T cell repertoires in COVID-19. Study information: Sample material is recorded as cDNA or gDNA derived from T cells, B-cell-depleted T cells, or PBMCs.

Trimming pared 2 bases from V and 13 bases from J, leaving 18 bases between. The CDR3 loop spans 14 amino acids. The germline gives CDR1 SGHRS, CDR2 YFSETQ. Sequencing used immunoSEQ multiplex PCR; TCRdb keeps in-frame clones, though not all of them. The repertoire holds about 370,000 clones, nearly 90% seen once, with about 7% in the top ten. Sequenced input: peripheral blood. The chain is built from TRBV5-1 and TRBJ1-4; D uncertain. The clonotype comes from a man aged 18 to 29 with active or convalescent COVID-19. CDR3 protein: CASSLENPVEGLFF. As DNA, the CDR3 is TGCGCCAGCAGCTTAGAAAATCCGGTGGAGGGACTGTTTTTT.